These 21 T cell receptor beta chains came from one sample sequenced in a study of Graves' ophthalmopathy and Graves' hyperthyroidism. RNA transcripts provided the template for amplifying TCR beta CDR3 regions. First-round RT-PCR employed HTBI primers, with a second-round multiplex PCR after it. TCRdb processed the multiplex PCR reads anew with MiXCR; each CDR3 protein has one entry. The sample carries about 550,000 distinct CDR3 sequences, approximately 37% recorded once. The sequencing sample was made of peripheral blood or thyroid tissue (not recorded which). These receptors were obtained from an adult man with Graves' hyperthyroidism.

As for this clonotype: A much larger clonotype is one base distant, so this may be a read error. V and J are TRBV10-3 and TRBJ2-7; D might be TRBD1 (6 bases). The CDR3 runs 15 residues. Germline V CDR1 and CDR2: ENHRY, SYGVKD. CDR3 DNA: TGTGCCATCGGTGATCCCCGAACAGGGCCCCACGAGCAGTACTTC. Amino acids: CAIGDPRTGPHEQYF.

This clonotype was recorded a few times. A much larger clone sits a single nucleotide away, making a read error possible. This chain joins TRBV11-2 and TRBJ1-1; no reliable D call. Germline V gene data show CDR1 as SGHAT and CDR2 as FQNNGV. Deletions cut 5 bases from V and 1 base from J, with 8 bases between. CDR3 size: 13 residues. The CDR3 protein is CASSQDWNTEAFF. The CDR3 nucleotides read TGTGCCAGCAGCCAGGACTGGAACACTGAAGCTTTCTTT. Drawing the rest from reference TRBV11-2 and TRBJ1-1, the complete variable domain is EAGVAQSPRYKIIEKRQSVAFWCNPISGHATLYWYQQILGQGPKLLIQFQNNGVVDDSQLPKDRFSAERLKGVDSTLKIQPAKLEDSAVYLCASSQDWNTEAFFGQGTRLTVV.

This sequence joins TRBV29-1 and TRBJ1-2; D gene uncertain. CDR1 is SQVTM, CDR2 ANQGSEA, per germline. The V end lost 6 bases, the J end lost 0 bases, and 8 bases lay between the germline ends. CDR3 length: 12 residues. The chain's CDR3 is CSVDGSNYGYTF. CDR3 bases: TGCAGCGTAGACGGATCTAACTATGGCTACACCTTC.

In its sample, this clonotype was seen a few times. The V call is TRBV29-1, the J call TRBJ1-2, with 12 bases identical to TRBD1. Looked up from germline, CDR1 is SQVTM and CDR2 is ANQGSEA. V shed 6 bases and J 4 bases; nucleotides not matched to a gene: 12. The CDR3 has 16 residues. Written as DNA, the CDR3 is TGCAGCGTGCACCCGGGACAGGGGGCGCCGAGCTATGGCTACACCTTC. It yields the protein CSVHPGQGAPSYGYTF.

This clonotype was recorded many times. The chain is built from TRBV14 and TRBJ1-2, with D uncertain. Trimming removed 0 bases from V and 4 bases from J, with 9 bases in between. Germline values: CDR1 SGHDN, CDR2 FVKESK. There are 14 residues in the CDR3. This chain's CDR3 is CASSQDFAGYGYTF. The CDR3 region has the DNA TGTGCCAGCAGCCAAGATTTTGCAGGCTATGGCTACACCTTC.

V is TRBV7-8 and J is TRBJ2-7; D uncertain. The J call may be in error: the DNA end matches TRBJ2-1 better. This CDR3 comprises 15 residues. Germline loops: CDR1 SGHVS, CDR2 FQNEAQ. The CDR3 reads CASSLSISSYNEQFF. In DNA, the CDR3 is TGTGCCAGCAGCCTCTCGATCAGCTCCTACAATGAGCAGTTCTTC.

Many counts were recorded for this clonotype. The genes are TRBV2 and TRBJ1-1; D remains unclear. This CDR3 is 14 amino acids long. Germline V gives CDR1 SNHLY, CDR2 FYNNEI. Trimming removed 7 bases from V and 2 bases from J, with 14 bases in between. The CDR3 region is CASKGGGINTEAFF. In nucleotides, the CDR3 is TGTGCCAGCAAGGGTGGAGGGATAAACACTGAAGCTTTCTTT.

V and J are TRBV15 and TRBJ2-5, with D possibly being TRBD2 (5 bases). Germline V gives CDR1 LNHNV, CDR2 YYDKDF (reference sequence). The V and J ends lost 3 bases and 11 bases respectively, with 13 bases between them. This CDR3 comprises 12 residues. The CDR3 is CATSSQRNEQYF. In DNA form, the CDR3 reads TGTGCCACCAGCAGCCAGCGGAATGAGCAGTACTTC.

The rearrangement uses TRBV12-3 or TRBV12-4 and TRBJ2-5, with 12 nucleotides matching TRBD2. This CDR3 is built from 18 residues. V was clipped by 7 bases and J by 5 bases; unmatched bases: 17. In DNA, the CDR3 is TGTGCCAGCACCACCGAGGACGTCCAGACTAGCGGGAGCGAGACCCAGTACTTC. This codes for CASTTEDVQTSGSETQYF.

The chain uses TRBV13 and TRBJ1-2; TRBD1 agrees at 9 bases. Germline V gene data show CDR1 as PRHDT and CDR2 as FYEKMQ (reference sequence). Trimming cost V 5 bases and J 4 bases; bases outside gene matches: 8. The CDR3 is made up of 15 amino acids. As DNA, the CDR3 is TGTGCCAGCAGCCCACGACAGGGGGAGGGCTATGGCTACACCTTC. It specifies CASSPRQGEGYGYTF.

This clonotype was seen repeatedly, ten times or more. This chain joins TRBV10-3 and TRBJ2-2, with 8 bases identical to TRBD1. Germline trimming cut 3 bases from V and 0 bases from J; bases unmatched to any gene: 9. Germline V gives CDR1 ENHRY, CDR2 SYGVKD. This CDR3 spans 18 amino acids. The CDR3 DNA follows: TGTGCCATCAGTGACAGGACAGGGTTGAGCGCGAACACCGGGGAGCTGTTTTTT. Translated, it gives CAISDRTGLSANTGELFF.

This clonotype was observed at least ten times. This sequence joins TRBV6-5 and TRBJ1-6; the D is unclear. V was cut by 8 bases and J by 9 bases, with 14 bases left in between. Germline loops: CDR1 MNHEY, CDR2 SVGAGI. The CDR3 consists of 13 residues. Here the CDR3 DNA reads TGTGCCAGCCTAATGGGTTCCGGTTCACCCCTCCACTTT. Protein sequence: CASLMGSGSPLHF.

Details on this clonotype: A much more abundant neighbour one base away suggests this may be a read error. V is TRBV7-9 and J is TRBJ2-6; possible D gene TRBD1, 5 bases. CDR3 length: 15 residues. Per germline, CDR1 SEHNR and CDR2 FQNEAQ (reference sequence). The CDR3 loop is CASSPLGTGANVPTF. Here the CDR3 DNA reads TGTGCCAGCAGCCCCTTAGGTACTGGGGCCAACGTCCCGACTTTC.

This clonotype was detected only a few times. The CDR3 sequence: CASSQTGTGTYEQYF. CDR3 nucleotide sequence: TGTGCCAGCAGTCAAACCGGGACAGGGACCTACGAGCAGTACTTC. The J gene is TRBJ2-7, the V gene TRBV6-5; 9 bases align to TRBD1. J gave up 2 bases and V 5 bases, and 7 bases lay outside the gene matches. CDR3 length: 15 residues. Germline values: CDR1 MNHEY, CDR2 SVGAGI.

This rearrangement joins TRBV29-1 to TRBJ1-1, with D unresolved. The CDR3 is made up of 10 amino acids. CDR1 is SQVTM, CDR2 ANQGSEA, per germline. Trimming removed 7 bases at V and 2 bases at J, with 5 bases between. CDR3 region: CSAANTEAFF. DNA for the CDR3: TGCAGCGCGGCCAACACTGAAGCTTTCTTT. The whole variable domain, remainder taken from reference TRBV29-1 and TRBJ1-1, is SAVISQKPSRDICQRGTSLTIQCQVDSQVTMMFWYRQQPGQSLTLIATANQGSEATYESGFVIDKFPISRPNLTFSTLTVSNMSPEDSSIYLCSAANTEAFFGQGTRLTVV.

This clonotype was seen ten or more times. The chain carries TRBV12-3 or TRBV12-4 and TRBJ1-2; possibly TRBD1 for D (5 bases). The CDR3 contains 12 residues. V was trimmed by 2 bases and J by 8 bases, leaving 9 bases between them. CDR3 DNA: TGTGCCAGCAGTTTAAGGGGAGGAGGCTACACCTTC. Protein: CASSLRGGGYTF.

The chain uses TRBV29-1 and TRBJ1-2, with a possible D match to TRBD1 (6 bases). This CDR3 has 14 residues. Germline values: CDR1 SQVTM, CDR2 ANQGSEA. Trimming stripped 3 bases from V and 2 bases from J, with 13 bases between. The CDR3 region is CSVDSGASNYGYTF. The CDR3 DNA reads as TGCAGCGTTGACTCAGGGGCATCGAACTATGGCTACACCTTC.

This clonotype has a count of ten or more. The J gene is TRBJ1-2, the V gene TRBV29-1, with 10 bases fitting TRBD1. This CDR3 contains 14 residues. J lost 6 bases, V lost 7 bases, and 11 bases had no gene match. Germline assignment: CDR1 SQVTM and CDR2 ANQGSEA. The CDR3 DNA is TGCAGCGGGGGTGTCTGGGACAGGGGCGATGGCTACACCTTC. Translating it yields CSGGVWDRGDGYTF.

This chain uses TRBV7-9 with TRBJ2-7, with 10 bases matching TRBD1. This CDR3 comprises 16 residues. CDR1 and CDR2 from the germline V gene are SEHNR and FQNEAQ (reference sequence). J lost 2 bases, V lost 2 bases, and 6 bases had no gene match. CDR3 DNA: TGTGCCAGCAGCTTAACGATCGGGACAGGGGCCTACGAGCAGTACTTC. Translated: CASSLTIGTGAYEQYF.

This clonotype was observed many times. The chain joins TRBV10-1 to TRBJ2-2; D is unresolved. The CDR3 contains 14 residues. Germline CDR1 reads WNHNN; CDR2 reads SYGVQD (reference sequence). Deletions cut 8 bases from V and 0 bases from J, with 10 bases between. The CDR3: CASSVQANTGELFF. In DNA form, the CDR3 reads TGCGCCAGCTCGGTCCAGGCGAACACCGGGGAGCTGTTTTTT.

With regard to this clonotype: The CDR3 carries no conserved terminal phenylalanine or tryptophan, so it likely arises from a read error. The genes are TRBV24-1 and TRBJ2-7; D is tentatively TRBD1 or TRBD2 (5 bases each). This CDR3 region has 16 residues. V shed 4 bases and J shed 1 base, with 16 bases lying between them. Germline lookup yields CDR1 KGHDR and CDR2 SFDVKD. This chain's CDR3 is CATSDGDPRASYEQYL. In DNA form, the CDR3 reads TGTGCCACCAGTGACGGGGACCCTCGCGCATCCTACGAGCAGTACCTC.